This TCR beta chain was sequenced during a study of monozygotic twins with inflammatory bowel disease. Findings of the study overall: Inverse Simpson values showed less TCRbeta diversity in IBD patients than in their healthy co-twins.

This CDR3 is built from 16 residues. Germline V gives CDR1 DFQATT, CDR2 SNEGSKA (reference sequence). TCRdb reprocessed the 5' RACE reads, keeping one entry per CDR3 protein, no DNA. Its table records about 93,000 distinct CDR3 sequences. As to this clonotype: Its antigen is unidentified.

Sequences were obtained from blood. The receptor was derived from a human donor with ulcerative colitis or Crohn's disease, or a healthy co-twin of an affected twin (not recorded which). The V gene is TRBV20-1, the J gene TRBJ1-4; the D call from TCRdb, TRBD1, cannot be confirmed without DNA. The CDR3 region is CSAPDRGHEGIEKLFF.